The TCR beta chain described here comes from a study of control samples from healthy donors and cancer patients. Sequencing used immunoSEQ multiplex PCR; TCRdb keeps in-frame clones, though not all of them. The sample has hundreds of thousands of clones, 75% to 95% seen once. The junction had 7 bases not matched to a gene; V was cut back by 0 bases and J by 7 bases. Germline V CDR1 and CDR2: MGHRA, YSYEKL. The CDR3 sequence is 15 residues long. The sequence came from a man aged 40-49 years with head and neck cancer. The sample taken for sequencing was PBMCs. This chain links TRBV4-1 with TRBJ2-7; TRBD1 matches 9 bases. In DNA form, the CDR3 reads TGCGCCAGCAGCCAAGACCTTCCCGGGACAGGGGAGCAGTACTTC. Its translation is CASSQDLPGTGEQYF.